The rows below give T cell receptor beta chains drawn from one sample of a study of cytomegalovirus exposure and HLA in healthy donors. Only in-frame clones appear in the TCRdb table, and some are missing; sequencing was by immunoSEQ multiplex PCR. The sample carries 220,000 or so clones, about nine tenths recorded once. Material for sequencing was PBMCs. Source of these receptors: a woman in her late teens or twenties in good health and CMV-seropositive. Both conserved end residues are part of each CDR3. A D gene is named only where the DNA matches it firmly. A clone size is listed for some rows: how often the clone was seen (once, few, many), or a class if it is expanded.

v_gene	j_gene	abundance	d_gene	CDR3nt	CDR3aa
TRBV6-1	TRBJ2-2	-	TRBD1	TGTGCCAGCAGTAGTTCGGACAGGGGGACGTTGGAGCTGTTTTTT	CASSSSDRGTLELFF
TRBV27	TRBJ2-3	-	TRBD2	TGTGCCAGCAGTTTATCGCCGGGACTAGCGATCAGAGATACGCAGTATTTT	CASSLSPGLAIRDTQYF
TRBV9	TRBJ1-1	-	TRBD1	TGTGCCAGCAGCGTAGGGGACAGGGGTTACACTGAAGCTTTCTTT	CASSVGDRGYTEAFF
TRBV28	TRBJ2-5	-	TRBD1	TGTGCCAGCAGTTTATTCGGTTTTTATGGGACAGGGGGTCAAGAGACCCAGTACTTC	CASSLFGFYGTGGQETQYF
TRBV6-1	TRBJ1-2	-	-	TGTGCCAGCAGTGAACTGTACAGAAGCTATGGCTACACCTTC	CASSELYRSYGYTF
TRBV18	TRBJ2-1	-	TRBD1	TGTGCCAGCTCACCAAATACGGGACAGGGTAATGAGCAGTTCTTC	CASSPNTGQGNEQFF
TRBV30	TRBJ2-7	-	-	TGTGCCTGGACTTACTGGGGTGTGGGGGGATCCTACGAGCAGTACTTC	CAWTYWGVGGSYEQYF
TRBV9	TRBJ2-3	once	-	TGTGCCAGCAGCGTAGATTTACAGGTAGATACGCAGTATTTT	CASSVDLQVDTQYF
TRBV7-3	TRBJ2-7	once	-	TGTGCCAGCAGCTTAGGGCCCGGCCCCGGCTACGAGCAGTACTTC	CASSLGPGPGYEQYF
TRBV27	TRBJ1-1	-	TRBD1	TGTGCCAGCAGTTCAGAGGGACAGGGGAACACTGAAGCTTTCTTT	CASSSEGQGNTEAFF
TRBV9	TRBJ1-1	-	TRBD1	TGTGCCAGCAGCCCGGACAGGGGGCTTGTTATGAACACTGAAGCTTTCTTT	CASSPDRGLVMNTEAFF
TRBV10-3	TRBJ1-1	-	-	TGTGCCATCGGTGGGCCGGGGATCGAAGCTTTCTTT	CAIGGPGIEAFF
TRBV27	TRBJ1-2	-	TRBD1	TGTGCCAGCAGTTTAGGACAGGGAAAAGATGGCTACACCTTC	CASSLGQGKDGYTF
TRBV5-8	TRBJ2-2	-	-	TGTGCCAGCAGCCCTGTCTACACCGGGGAGCTGTTTTTT	CASSPVYTGELFF
TRBV19	TRBJ1-1	-	-	TGTGCCAGTAGTGCCCCGGGTAGGGAAGCTTTCTTT	CASSAPGREAFF
TRBV28	TRBJ2-7	-	-	TGTGCCAGCAGTCTCTTAGGGGAATCCTACGAGCAGTACTTC	CASSLLGESYEQYF
TRBV27	TRBJ2-7	-	TRBD2	TGTGCCAGCAGTTTCGTGTCGGGGACTAGCAGCTACGAGCAGTACTTC	CASSFVSGTSSYEQYF
TRBV27	TRBJ2-7	-	-	TGTGCCAGCAGTTACCAAATCAGGGCCTACGAGCAGTACTTC	CASSYQIRAYEQYF
TRBV5-1	TRBJ2-7	once	-	TGCGCCAGCAGCTTGGTAGGGGACGAGCAGTACTTC	CASSLVGDEQYF
TRBV27	TRBJ2-5	once	TRBD1	TGTGCCAGCAGTGTTCTAGGGACAGGACTACAAGAGACCCAGTACTTC	CASSVLGTGLQETQYF
TRBV2	TRBJ1-5	few	-	TGTGCCAGCAGTGAACTAGGCAATCAGCCCCAGCATTTT	CASSELGNQPQHF
TRBV25-1	TRBJ1-1	-	-	TGTGCCAGCAGTGATCCGAGGATTTACACTGAAGCTTTCTTT	CASSDPRIYTEAFF
TRBV19	TRBJ2-2	-	TRBD2	TGTGCCAGTATCCAAATGGGACTAGCGGGAGGGAGGGACACCGGGGAGCTGTTTTTT	CASIQMGLAGGRDTGELFF